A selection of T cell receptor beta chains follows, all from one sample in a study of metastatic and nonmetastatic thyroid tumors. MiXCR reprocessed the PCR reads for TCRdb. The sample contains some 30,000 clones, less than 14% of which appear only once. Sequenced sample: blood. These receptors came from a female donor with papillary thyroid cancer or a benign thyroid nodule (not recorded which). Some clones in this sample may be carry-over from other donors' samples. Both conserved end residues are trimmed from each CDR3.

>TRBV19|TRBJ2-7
ASSWTGAVYEQY
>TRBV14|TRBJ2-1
ASSPGLFEQF
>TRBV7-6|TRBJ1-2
ASSPGTGANYGYT
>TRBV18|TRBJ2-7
ASSPPGTSRSYEQY
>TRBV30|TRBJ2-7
AWSVRQGASYERY
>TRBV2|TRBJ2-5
ASLTRGQETQY
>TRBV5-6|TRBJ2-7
ASGGSGLAYEQY
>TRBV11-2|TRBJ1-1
VSSSRTGPRAEAF
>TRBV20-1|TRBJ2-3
SARDYSTDTQY
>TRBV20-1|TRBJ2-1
SARDRGTSGGFSYNEQF
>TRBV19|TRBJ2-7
ASSIPGSRDEQY
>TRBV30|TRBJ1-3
AWSRQGNTIY
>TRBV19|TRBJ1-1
ASSVPNRGHTEAF
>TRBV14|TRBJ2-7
ASSQGSWGSEQY
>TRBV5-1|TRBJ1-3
ASSLEAGSGNTIY
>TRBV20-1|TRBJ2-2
SARDIVAGDTGELF
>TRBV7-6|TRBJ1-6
ASSSREGMSPLH
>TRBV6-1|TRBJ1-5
ASTRGTMSNQPQH
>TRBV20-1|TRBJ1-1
SATGYESRQGAQNTEAF
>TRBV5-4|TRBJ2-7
ASSSAFGGRYEQY
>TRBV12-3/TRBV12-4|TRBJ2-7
ASSPGALAGGTYEQY
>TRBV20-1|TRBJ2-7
SASSAHRVDEQY
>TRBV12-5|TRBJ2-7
ASGWGYRGYEQY
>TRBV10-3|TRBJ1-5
AIRHQDNQPQH
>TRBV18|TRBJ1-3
ASSRIKQDAGNTIY
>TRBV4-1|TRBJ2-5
ASSQDTRSQETQY
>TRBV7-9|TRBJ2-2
ASSLAGTNTGELF
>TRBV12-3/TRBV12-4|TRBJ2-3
ASSFPPRLANTWPDTQY
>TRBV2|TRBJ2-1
ASRAGTSGYNEQF
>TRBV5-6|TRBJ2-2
ASSVNTGELF
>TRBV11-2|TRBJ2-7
ASSPKSGLAFSYEQY
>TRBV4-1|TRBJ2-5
ASSQRERVETQY
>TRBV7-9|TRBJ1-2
ASSLGEGGPYGYT
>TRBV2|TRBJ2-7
ASRKLAGVSYEQY
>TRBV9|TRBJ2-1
ASSVSKEGSGTLNEQF
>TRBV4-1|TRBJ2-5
ASSLYGLAGEGETQY
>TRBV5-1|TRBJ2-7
ASSAGHCYRYEQY
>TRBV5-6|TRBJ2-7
ASSRPPGQQY
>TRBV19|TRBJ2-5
ASSIRTGLETQY
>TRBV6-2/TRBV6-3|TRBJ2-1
ASSFDYGTRDFYNEQF
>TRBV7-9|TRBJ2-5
ASSLGAQWGETQY
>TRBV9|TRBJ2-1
ASSVSPTSINEQF
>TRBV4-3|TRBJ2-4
ASSQETGAFPKNIQY
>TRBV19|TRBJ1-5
ASSEGRGQPQH